This T cell receptor (beta chain) originates from a study of quantifying T cell responses using KT2 cells. Study as a whole: Reverse transcription used primers in the TCR alpha and beta constant regions. General observations from the study: KT2 sequence counts showed saturation when very many KT2 cells were spiked in.

V dropped 2 bases and J dropped 0 bases, with 11 bases sitting between them. The CDR3 is 16 amino acids. From germline, CDR1 is MNHNY and CDR2 SVGAGI (reference sequence). The sample is PBMC spiked with counted cells of clone KT2. A range of KT2-to-PBMC ratios was made using fixed PBMC numbers. This clonotype has only a few counts. Its antigen is unidentified. A single-stranded UMI oligo with SP2 sequence was ligated to cDNA 3' ends. First-round PCR used 3 to 4 cycles and beta primers RC1.1 and RC1.2 covering TRBC1 and TRBC2. TCRdb re-analysed the UMI-ligation and nested PCR reads in MiXCR, keeping a single row per CDR3 protein. The repertoire holds approximately 46,000 distinct CDR3 sequences, with around a tenth as singletons.

The receptor's source is a human donor. The rearrangement joins TRBV6-6 to TRBJ1-5; D gene unclear. The sequenced sample was PBMCs spiked with cells of the T cell clone KT2. The CDR3 protein is CASSYPPGNSNQPQHF. In DNA form, the CDR3 reads TGTGCCAGCAGTTACCCCCCAGGAAATAGCAATCAGCCCCAGCATTTT.